What follows is one TCR beta chain and its context. The antigen remains undetermined. About 0.5 to 1 ug RNA was reverse transcribed with random hexamers. The CDR3 of TCR beta was amplified by immunoSEQ multiplex PCR across 54 Vbeta and 13 Jbeta. Each CDR3 protein gets one entry after TCRdb re-called the immunoSEQ multiplex PCR reads with MiXCR. The profile shows over 150,000 distinct CDR3 sequences, around 94% of them singletons. This specimen belongs to a study of CD8 T cells in Susac syndrome. General observations from the study: Clonal expansion was not observed in the Susac syndrome CD4+ T cell repertoires.

The patients with Susac syndrome satisfied recently defined diagnostic criteria for either definite or probable disease. The authors negatively isolated CD8+ and CD4+ T cells and FACS-enriched TEMRA cells. This CDR3 region has 15 residues. Germline loops: CDR1 SGHRS, CDR2 YFSETQ. V shed 3 bases, J shed 4 bases, and the junction held 7 bases outside the gene matches. The sequencing input was CD4+ T cells from PBMCs. This clonotype was sampled from a human donor with Susac syndrome. The genes are TRBV5-1 and TRBJ2-3; 8 bases agree with TRBD2. CDR3 DNA: TGCGCCAGCAGCTCGGGGACTAGTTTGGCAGATACGCAGTATTTT. This encodes CASSSGTSLADTQYF.